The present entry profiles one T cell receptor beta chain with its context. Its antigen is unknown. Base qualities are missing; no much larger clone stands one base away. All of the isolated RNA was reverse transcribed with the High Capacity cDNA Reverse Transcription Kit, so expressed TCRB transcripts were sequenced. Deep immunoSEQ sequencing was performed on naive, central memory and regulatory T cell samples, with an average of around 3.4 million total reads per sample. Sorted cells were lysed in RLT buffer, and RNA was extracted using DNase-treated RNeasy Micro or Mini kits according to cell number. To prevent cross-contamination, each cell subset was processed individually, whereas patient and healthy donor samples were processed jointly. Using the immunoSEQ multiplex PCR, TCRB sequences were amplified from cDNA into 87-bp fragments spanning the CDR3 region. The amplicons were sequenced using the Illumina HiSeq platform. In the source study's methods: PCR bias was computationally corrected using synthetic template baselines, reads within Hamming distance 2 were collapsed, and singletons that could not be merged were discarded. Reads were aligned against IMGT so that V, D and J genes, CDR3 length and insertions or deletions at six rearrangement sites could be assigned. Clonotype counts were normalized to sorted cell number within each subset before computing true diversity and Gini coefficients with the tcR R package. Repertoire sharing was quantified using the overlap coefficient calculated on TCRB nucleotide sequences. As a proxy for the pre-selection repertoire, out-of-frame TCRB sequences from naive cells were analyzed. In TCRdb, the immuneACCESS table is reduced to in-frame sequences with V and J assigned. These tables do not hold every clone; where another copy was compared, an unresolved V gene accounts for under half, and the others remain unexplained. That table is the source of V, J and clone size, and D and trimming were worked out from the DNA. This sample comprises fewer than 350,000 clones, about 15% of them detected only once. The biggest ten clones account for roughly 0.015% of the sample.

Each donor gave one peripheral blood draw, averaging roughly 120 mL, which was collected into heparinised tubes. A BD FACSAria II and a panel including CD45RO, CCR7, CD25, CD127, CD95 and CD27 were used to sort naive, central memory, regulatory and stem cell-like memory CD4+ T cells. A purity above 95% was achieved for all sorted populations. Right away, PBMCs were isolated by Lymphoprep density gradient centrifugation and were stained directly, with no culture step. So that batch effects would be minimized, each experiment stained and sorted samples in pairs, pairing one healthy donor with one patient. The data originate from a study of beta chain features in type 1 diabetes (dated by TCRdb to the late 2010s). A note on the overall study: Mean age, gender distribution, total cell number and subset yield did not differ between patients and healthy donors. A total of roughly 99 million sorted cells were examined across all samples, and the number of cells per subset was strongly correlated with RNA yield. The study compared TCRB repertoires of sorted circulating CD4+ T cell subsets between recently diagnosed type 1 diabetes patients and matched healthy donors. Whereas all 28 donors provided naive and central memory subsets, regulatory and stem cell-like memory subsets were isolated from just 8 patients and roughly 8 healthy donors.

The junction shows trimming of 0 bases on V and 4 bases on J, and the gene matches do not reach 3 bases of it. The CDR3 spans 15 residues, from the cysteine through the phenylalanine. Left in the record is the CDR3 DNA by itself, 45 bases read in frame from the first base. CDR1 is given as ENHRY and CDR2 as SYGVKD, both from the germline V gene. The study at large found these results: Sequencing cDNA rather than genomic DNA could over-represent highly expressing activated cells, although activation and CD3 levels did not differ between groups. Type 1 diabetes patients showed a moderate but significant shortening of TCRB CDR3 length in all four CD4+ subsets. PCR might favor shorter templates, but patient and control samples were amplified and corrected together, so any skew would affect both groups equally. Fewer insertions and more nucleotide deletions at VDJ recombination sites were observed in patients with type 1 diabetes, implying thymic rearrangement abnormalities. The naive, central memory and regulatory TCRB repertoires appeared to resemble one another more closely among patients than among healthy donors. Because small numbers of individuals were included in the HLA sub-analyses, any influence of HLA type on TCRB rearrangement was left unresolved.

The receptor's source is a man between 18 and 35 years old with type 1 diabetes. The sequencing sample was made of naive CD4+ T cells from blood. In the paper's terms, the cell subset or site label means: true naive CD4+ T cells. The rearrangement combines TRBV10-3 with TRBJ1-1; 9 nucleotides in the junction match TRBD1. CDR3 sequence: CAISESRTGVTEAFF. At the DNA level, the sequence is TGTGCCATCAGTGAGTCGAGGACAGGGGTCACTGAAGCTTTCTTT.